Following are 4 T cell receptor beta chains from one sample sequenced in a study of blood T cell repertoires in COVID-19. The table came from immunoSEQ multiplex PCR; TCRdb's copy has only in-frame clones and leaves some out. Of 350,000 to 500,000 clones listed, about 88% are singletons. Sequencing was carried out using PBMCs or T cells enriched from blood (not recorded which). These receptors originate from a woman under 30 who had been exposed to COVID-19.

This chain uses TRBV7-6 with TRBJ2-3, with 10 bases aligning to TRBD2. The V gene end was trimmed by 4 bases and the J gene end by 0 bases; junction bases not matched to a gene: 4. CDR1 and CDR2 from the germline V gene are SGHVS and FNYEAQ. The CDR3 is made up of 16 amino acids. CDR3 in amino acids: CASSSGLARSTDTQYF. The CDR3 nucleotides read TGTGCCAGCAGCTCGGGACTAGCGAGGAGCACAGATACGCAGTATTTT.

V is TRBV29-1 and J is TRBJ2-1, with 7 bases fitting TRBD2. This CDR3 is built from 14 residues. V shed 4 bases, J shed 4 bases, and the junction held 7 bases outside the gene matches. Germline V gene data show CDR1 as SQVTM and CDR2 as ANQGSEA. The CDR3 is CSVGYSGAYNEQFF. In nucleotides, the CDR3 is TGCAGCGTTGGTTACAGCGGGGCGTACAATGAGCAGTTCTTC.

The CDR3 DNA is TGTGCCAGCAATCGACTAGCCCGCACAGATACGCAGTATTTT. The encoded protein is CASNRLARTDTQYF. V usage is TRBV2 and J usage is TRBJ2-3, with 7 bases lining up with TRBD2. V gave up 7 bases and J gave up 1 base; unmatched junction bases: 5. CDR3 length: 14 residues. Germline V CDR1 and CDR2: SNHLY, FYNNEI.

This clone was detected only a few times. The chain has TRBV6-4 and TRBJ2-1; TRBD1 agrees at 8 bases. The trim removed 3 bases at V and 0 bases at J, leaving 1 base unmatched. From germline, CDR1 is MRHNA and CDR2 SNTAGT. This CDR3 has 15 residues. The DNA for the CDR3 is TGTGCCAGCAGTGAAACAGGGGGCTCCTACAATGAGCAGTTCTTC. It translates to CASSETGGSYNEQFF.